This T cell receptor (beta chain) was identified during a study of cytotoxic CD8 clonotypes in ibrutinib-treated CLL. In germline, CDR1 is SGHVS, CDR2 FNYEAQ. The CDR3 loop spans 15 amino acids. Trimming left V 1 base short and J 0 bases short, with 10 bases between. The study, taken as a whole, reports: Clonality went higher at ibrutinib response and then dropped back toward baseline at progression.

The repertoire was sequenced with immunoSEQ multiplex PCR; TCRdb's copy has only in-frame clones and lacks some. The table records about 140,000 clones, approximately 77% of them present only once. With regard to this clone: No antigen is known for it.

The chain recombines TRBV7-6 with TRBJ2-7, with D unclear. This clonotype was sampled from a human donor with chronic lymphocytic leukemia. Sample: PBMCs, taken after 12 months of ibrutinib treatment. The CDR3 DNA is TGTGCCAGCAGCTTAGATCGGTCGTCCTCCTACGAGCAGTACTTC. Translation gives CASSLDRSSSYEQYF.